This T cell receptor beta chain stems from a study of shared clonotypes between healthy human individuals. At the level of the study: Used for every donor were three CD4 naive, three CD4 memory, two CD8 naive and one CD8 memory plate.

Terminally differentiated effector memory CD45RA+ cells were excluded from the naive CD8 cells, which were CD45RO-negative and positively selected for CCR7. CDR1 is MNHEY and CDR2 is SMNVEV in the germline V gene (reference sequence). The CDR3 spans 14 residues. Trimming cost V 5 bases and J 3 bases, with 14 bases left between them. Here immunoSEQ multiplex PCR was the method, and the copy in TCRdb shows in-frame clones only, minus some. The sample holds a few million clones, around 93% seen once. V usage is TRBV27 and J usage is TRBJ2-7; D perhaps matches TRBD1 (6 bases). Sequenced sample: naive CD8+ T cells from PBMCs. The TCR originated in a man in his late teens or twenties in good health. Some clones in this sample may be carry-over from other donors' samples. CDR3 DNA: TGTGCCAGCAGTCTACGAGGACAGTTCTACGAGCAGTACTTC. Translation: CASSLRGQFYEQYF.